This entry describes one T cell receptor (beta chain). What it recognizes is unknown. TCRdb reprocessed the 5' RACE reads with MiXCR, giving one entry per CDR3 protein. The table lists about 69,000 distinct CDR3 sequences, about 11% of them singletons, with around 6.3% in the top ten. This sample was included in a study of early T cells in non-severe SARS-CoV-2 infection. Study-level information: Chains were unpaired, as sequencing was done on bulk RNA from unsorted whole blood. The study, taken as a whole, reports: The study's VDJdb matching favored anti-spike CD8 responses and missed private and CD4 specificities.

This CDR3 comprises 15 residues. Losses at the gene ends were 0 bases for V and 4 bases for J; bases not matched to a gene: 2. The germline gives CDR1 SGHDT, CDR2 YYEEEE. The material sequenced was whole blood. This chain joins TRBV5-6 and TRBJ2-1; TRBD2 matches 9 bases. This TCR came from an adult who was a healthcare worker with PCR-confirmed SARS-CoV-2 infection or an uninfected control (not recorded which). The chain's CDR3 is CASSLETSGYNEQFF. The DNA for the CDR3 is TGTGCCAGCAGCTTGGAGACTAGCGGTTACAATGAGCAGTTCTTC.